One and the same sample provided the 21 T cell receptor beta chains below, sequenced in a study of blood T cell repertoires in COVID-19. This table comes from immunoSEQ multiplex PCR, and its TCRdb copy is limited to in-frame clones, with some not included. The repertoire consists of roughly 500,000 clones, with approximately 83% occurring once and the leading ten covering 3.2%. Specimen: peripheral blood. These receptors came from a human donor in a cohort sampled during active COVID-19.

J is TRBJ2-1 and V is TRBV7-2, with D possibly matching TRBD2 (6 bases). The V end was cut by 1 base, the J end by 10 bases, with 14 bases between. CDR3 length equals 14 residues. Germline CDR1 SGHTA, CDR2 FQGNSA. CDR3 sequence (DNA): TGTGCCAGCAGCTTAGGGTTCGAGCGGGCGGAGCAGTTCTTC. It yields the protein CASSLGFERAEQFF.

V usage is TRBV30 and J usage is TRBJ2-6, with D maybe TRBD1 (6 bases). The CDR3 is 14 residues long. Germline V CDR1 and CDR2: GTSNPN, SVGIG (reference sequence). V shed 5 bases and J shed 0 bases, with 8 bases lying between them. CDR3 amino acids: CAWDRSSGANVLTF. CDR3 nucleotides: TGTGCCTGGGACAGGAGCTCTGGGGCCAACGTCCTGACTTTC.

J is TRBJ1-5 and V is TRBV6-6, with 8 bases fitting TRBD1. V shed 6 bases and J 0 bases; nucleotides not matched to a gene: 7. Germline V gives CDR1 MNHNY, CDR2 SVGAGI (reference sequence). CDR3 length: 16 amino acids. CDR3 nucleotide sequence: TGTGCCAGCAGGGGACAGGAGCGTTATAGCAATCAGCCCCAGCATTTT. Translation: CASRGQERYSNQPQHF.

This clone appeared once. CDR3 sequence: CATQSSQGGEKLFF. As DNA, the CDR3 is TGTGCCACCCAGAGTTCCCAGGGCGGTGAAAAACTGTTTTTT. This rearrangement joins TRBV27 to TRBJ1-4, with D tentatively TRBD1 (5 bases). The CDR3 extends over 14 amino acids. Germline V gives CDR1 MNHEY, CDR2 SMNVEV (reference sequence). V was shortened by 10 bases and J by 7 bases, with 19 bases between the two germline ends.

Only a few counts were recorded for this clone. The rearrangement joins TRBV7-8 to TRBJ2-3; TRBD2 agrees at 12 bases. The CDR3 covers 17 residues. Germline assignment: CDR1 SGHVS and CDR2 FQNEAQ. The trim removed 5 bases at V and 2 bases at J, leaving 8 bases unmatched. The CDR3 reads CASSRPSGREITDTQYF. In nucleotides, the CDR3 is TGTGCCAGCAGCAGACCTAGCGGGAGGGAAATCACAGATACGCAGTATTTT.

This chain connects TRBV27 to TRBJ1-5; D unclear. V lost 3 bases and J lost 2, with 11 bases in between. Per the germline V gene, CDR1 is MNHEY and CDR2 is SMNVEV (reference sequence). This CDR3 comprises 15 residues. The CDR3 DNA reads as TGTGCCAGCAGTTTTAGAGGTCTCGGCAATCAGCCCCAGCATTTT. Protein: CASSFRGLGNQPQHF.

This chain joins TRBV19 and TRBJ2-7; 7 bases are shared with TRBD2. The CDR3 runs to 14 residues. V was clipped by 5 bases and J by 1 base; unmatched bases: 5. Per the germline V gene, CDR1 is LNHDA and CDR2 is SQIVND (reference sequence). This CDR3 reads CASSALGLSYEQYF. For the CDR3, the DNA is TGTGCCAGTAGTGCCCTGGGACTATCCTACGAGCAGTACTTC.

The gene calls are TRBV28 and TRBJ1-1, with unresolved D. Germline-derived CDR1 and CDR2 are MDHEN and SYDVKM. CDR3 length: 11 residues. Between the trimmed V and J ends, which lost 1 base and 7 bases, there was a span of 4 bases. CDR3 amino acids: CASSLFFEAFF. For the CDR3, the DNA is TGTGCCAGCAGTTTATTCTTTGAAGCTTTCTTT.

The rearrangement links TRBV19 to TRBJ1-5; a possible D gene is TRBD1 (5 bases). The V gene's germline CDR1 is LNHDA and CDR2 SQIVND (reference sequence). This CDR3 is 14 amino acids long. Trimming pared 1 base from V and 5 bases from J, leaving 9 bases between. The CDR3 region has the DNA TGTGCCAGTAGTATAGTGGCAGGGTATCAGCCCCAGCATTTT. Translation gives CASSIVAGYQPQHF.

The CDR3: CASSKRTGVEGTEAFF. CDR3 nucleotide sequence: TGTGCCAGTAGTAAGAGGACAGGGGTTGAAGGCACTGAAGCTTTCTTT. V usage is TRBV19 and J usage is TRBJ1-1; 9 bases are shared with TRBD1. The CDR3 is made up of 16 amino acids. Germline values: CDR1 LNHDA, CDR2 SQIVND (reference sequence). With 4 bases clipped from V and 4 bases from J, the junction kept 10 bases outside the gene matches.

The gene calls are TRBV7-2 and TRBJ2-2; D is perhaps TRBD2 (6 bases). V dropped 1 base and J dropped 4 bases, with 13 bases sitting between them. The CDR3 contains 16 residues. Per germline, CDR1 SGHTA and CDR2 FQGNSA. This chain's CDR3 is CASSLVVGTSTGELFF. CDR3 coding DNA: TGTGCCAGCAGCTTAGTAGTAGGGACTTCCACCGGGGAGCTGTTTTTT.

This rearrangement joins TRBV30 to TRBJ2-2; no clear D. Germline V gene data show CDR1 as GTSNPN and CDR2 as SVGIG (reference sequence). CDR3 length: 13 residues. V was pared by 2 bases and J by 2 bases, with 6 bases between. CDR3 DNA: TGTGCCTGGAGTTCCACAAACACCGGGGAGCTGTTTTTT. Its protein product is CAWSSTNTGELFF. Filled out from reference TRBV30 and TRBJ2-2, the complete variable domain reads SQTIHQWPATLVQPVGSPLSLECTVEGTSNPNLYWYRQAAGRGLQLLFYSVGIGQISSEVPQNLSASRPQDRQFILSSKKLLLSDSGFYLCAWSSTNTGELFFGEGSRLTVL.

This clone showed up just once. The V call is TRBV5-4, the J call TRBJ1-1; D is perhaps TRBD1 (5 bases). The CDR3 is 15 amino acids. The germline CDR1 and CDR2 sequences are SGHNT and YYREEE (reference sequence). V shed 0 bases and J shed 0 bases, with 9 bases lying between them. The CDR3 is CASSLAGHLNTEAFF. DNA for the CDR3: TGTGCCAGCAGCTTGGCAGGACACCTGAACACTGAAGCTTTCTTT.

The chain employs TRBV5-1 and TRBJ2-1; no definite D call. Germline CDR1 SGHRS, CDR2 YFSETQ. This CDR3 region has 14 residues. Trimming took 4 bases from V and 6 from J, leaving 14 bases between them. The CDR3 protein is CASSIDARSNEQFF. The CDR3 DNA reads as TGCGCCAGCAGCATCGACGCAAGGAGCAATGAGCAGTTCTTC. The full variable domain, in which reference TRBV5-1 and TRBJ2-1 provide the parts outside the CDR3, is KAGVTQTPRYLIKTRGQQVTLSCSPISGHRSVSWYQQTPGQGLQFLFEYFSETQRNKGNFPGRFSGRQFSNSRSEMNVSTLELGDSALYLCASSIDARSNEQFFGPGTRLTVL.

This clone came up once. The chain links TRBV28 to TRBJ1-5; perhaps TRBD1 as D (6 bases). Per germline, CDR1 MDHEN and CDR2 SYDVKM. The CDR3 consists of 15 residues. Trimming cost V 4 bases and J 2 bases, with 12 bases left between them. The CDR3 DNA sequence: TGTGCCAGCAGTTCACAGGGCAAGGGCAATCAGCCCCAGCATTTT. It translates to CASSSQGKGNQPQHF.

This clone was counted ten times or more. The V and J genes are TRBV30 and TRBJ2-7, with 11 bases identical to TRBD1. The germline V gene encodes CDR1 GTSNPN and CDR2 SVGIG (reference sequence). The CDR3 consists of 16 residues. V gave up 0 bases and J gave up 0 bases; unmatched junction bases: 4. CDR3 in amino acids: CAWSVQDRGHSYEQYF. CDR3 bases: TGTGCCTGGAGTGTTCAGGACAGGGGGCACTCCTACGAGCAGTACTTC.

This rearrangement joins TRBV15 to TRBJ1-2; D unclear. Germline V lookup: CDR1 LNHNV, CDR2 YYDKDF (reference sequence). The CDR3 length is 14 residues. The V end lost 0 bases, the J end lost 3 bases, and 8 bases lay between the germline ends. The CDR3 nucleotides read TGTGCCACCAGCAGAGATCCCACGGACTATGGCTACACCTTC. As protein: CATSRDPTDYGYTF.

The chain's CDR3 is CATSWAQGSSYGYTF. Written as DNA, the CDR3 is TGTGCCACCTCCTGGGCTCAGGGAAGTTCCTATGGCTACACCTTC. The rearrangement links TRBV3-1 (or the pseudogene TRBV3-2) to TRBJ1-2; tentative D call: TRBD1 (5 bases). V lost 10 bases, J lost 4 bases, and 22 bases lay in between. This CDR3 contains 15 residues. Germline values: CDR1 LGHDT, CDR2 YNNKEL (reference sequence).

The chain joins TRBV7-3 to TRBJ2-7; 7 bases are shared with TRBD1. The germline CDR1 and CDR2 sequences are SGHTA and FQGTGA. The CDR3 spans 17 residues. V was pared by 7 bases and J by 4 bases, with 19 bases of the junction left unmatched. CDR3: CASTTPPGQTNLYEQYF. The CDR3 coding sequence is TGTGCCAGCACTACCCCACCGGGACAGACAAACCTATACGAGCAGTACTTC.

Written as DNA, the CDR3 is TGTGCCAGCAGCCAAGGCTGGGCGAAATCCGACTCTGGGGCCAACGTCCTGACTTTC. Translated: CASSQGWAKSDSGANVLTF. The chain combines TRBV3-1 (or the pseudogene TRBV3-2) with TRBJ2-6; D gene unclear. CDR1 is LGHDT and CDR2 is YNNKEL in the germline V gene (reference sequence). The CDR3 runs to 19 residues. The V gene lost 1 base and the J gene lost 0 bases, with 16 bases spanning the gap.

The chain uses TRBV6-1 and TRBJ2-1; 8 bases are a match to TRBD1. The V gene's germline CDR1 is MNHNS and CDR2 SASEGT. Trimming removed 1 base from V and 8 bases from J; junction bases left unmatched: 7. This CDR3 is built from 15 residues. The CDR3: CASSEGQGYIYEQFF. For the CDR3, the DNA is TGTGCCAGCAGTGAAGGACAGGGGTATATCTATGAGCAGTTCTTC.